These T cell receptor beta chains were read from a single sample in a study of PD-1 blockade in classical Hodgkin lymphoma. Method: immunoSEQ multiplex PCR; TCRdb's copy keeps in-frame clones and lacks some. Of around 65,000 clones detected, around 90% appear once; the ten largest clones hold about 8.1%. The source was peripheral blood mononuclear cells (PBMCs), collected before the fourth cycle of nivolumab. The receptors originated from a human donor with classical Hodgkin lymphoma. Both conserved end residues are part of each CDR3. D genes are given only for firm matches. Only part of the rows carry a size: once, few, many, or a class if the clone is expanded.

V gene,clone size,J gene,D gene,CDR3 length,CDR3 protein,CDR3 DNA
TRBV7-9,.,TRBJ2-2,.,18,CASSLPRQTLTNTGELFF,TGTGCCAGCAGCTTACCCCGACAGACCCTAACGAACACCGGGGAGCTGTTTTTT
TRBV5-1,.,TRBJ1-5,.,13,CASSLGSNQPQHF,TGCGCCAGCAGCTTGGGAAGCAATCAGCCCCAGCATTTT
TRBV4-1,.,TRBJ1-2,.,13,CASSQDLGGGYTF,TGCGCCAGCAGCCAAGATCTAGGGGGTGGCTACACCTTC
TRBV6-5,.,TRBJ2-7,TRBD2,15,CASRTYGGMVHEQYF,TGTGCCAGCAGAACCTACGGGGGGATGGTCCACGAGCAGTACTTC
TRBV6-6,.,TRBJ1-3,.,12,CASGGPGNTIYF,TGTGCCAGTGGGGGCCCTGGAAACACCATATATTTT
TRBV6-5,once,TRBJ1-6,TRBD1,15,CASSPGQGVDSPLHF,TGTGCCAGCAGTCCAGGACAGGGGGTCGATTCACCCCTCCACTTT
TRBV18,.,TRBJ1-1,.,14,CASSPQQGNTEAFF,TGTGCCAGCTCGCCTCAACAGGGGAACACTGAAGCTTTCTTT
TRBV7-8,.,TRBJ2-2,.,16,CASSLAWTADGGELFF,TGTGCCAGCAGCTTAGCGTGGACAGCGGATGGCGGGGAGCTGTTTTTT
TRBV27,.,TRBJ2-3,TRBD2,16,CASSTGGGWGTDTQYF,TGTGCCAGCAGCACGGGCGGGGGATGGGGCACAGATACGCAGTATTTT
TRBV9,once,TRBJ1-5,TRBD1,15,CASSVEGGGGQPQHF,TGTGCCAGCAGCGTAGAGGGAGGGGGCGGTCAGCCCCAGCATTTT
TRBV7-9,.,TRBJ2-1,TRBD1,16,CASSLGGTGVYNEQFF,TGTGCCAGCAGCTTAGGAGGGACAGGGGTCTACAATGAGCAGTTCTTC
TRBV5-1,.,TRBJ2-3,.,15,CASSYLASGTDTQYF,TGCGCCAGCAGCTACCTAGCGTCGGGCACAGATACGCAGTATTTT
TRBV6-5,.,TRBJ1-3,TRBD1,13,CASSRTGDGTIYF,TGTGCCAGCAGCCGCACAGGGGACGGCACCATATATTTT
TRBV30,.,TRBJ2-7,TRBD2,16,CAWSPLTSGATYEQYF,TGTGCCTGGAGTCCTTTGACTAGCGGGGCTACCTACGAGCAGTACTTC
TRBV25-1,.,TRBJ2-7,TRBD1,15,CASRGDRGRYYEQYF,TGTGCCAGCAGAGGGGACAGGGGCAGATATTACGAGCAGTACTTC
TRBV5-1,.,TRBJ2-1,TRBD2,15,CASSLVAGAGGEQFF,TGCGCCAGCAGCTTGGTTGCGGGGGCGGGAGGGGAGCAGTTCTTC
TRBV7-8,.,TRBJ1-1,.,15,CASTIPGTRGAEAFF,TGTGCCAGCACAATTCCGGGAACTAGGGGGGCTGAAGCTTTCTTT
TRBV7-3,.,TRBJ2-2,.,15,CASSPLGGPAGELFF,TGTGCCAGCAGCCCTCTGGGGGGTCCAGCCGGGGAGCTGTTTTTT
TRBV5-1,.,TRBJ2-5,TRBD2,15,CASNPGGGAGETQYF,TGCGCCAGCAACCCTGGGGGGGGTGCAGGAGAGACCCAGTACTTC
TRBV7-9,.,TRBJ2-1,.,16,CASSLAGTGFYNEQFF,TGTGCCAGCAGCTTAGCCGGGACGGGTTTTTACAATGAGCAGTTCTTC
TRBV5-1,.,TRBJ1-1,.,13,CASSASGFTEAFF,TGCGCCAGCAGCGCCAGCGGTTTCACTGAAGCTTTCTTT
TRBV7-9,.,TRBJ1-2,TRBD1,17,CASSSNRGDSPDYGYTF,TGTGCCAGCAGCTCGAATCGAGGGGACAGCCCGGACTATGGCTACACCTTC
TRBV6-7,.,TRBJ1-1,.,13,CASSIQGNTEAFF,TGTGCCAGCAGTATACAGGGGAACACTGAAGCTTTCTTT
TRBV28,.,TRBJ2-5,.,14,CASTTGRGQETQYF,TGTGCCAGCACCACAGGGCGAGGGCAAGAGACCCAGTACTTC
TRBV5-5,.,TRBJ2-3,.,14,CASSLVGFTDTQYF,TGTGCCAGCAGCTTGGTTGGATTCACAGATACGCAGTATTTT
TRBV2,.,TRBJ1-1,TRBD1,16,CASRVGTDQLNTEAFF,TGTGCCAGCAGGGTCGGGACAGACCAATTGAACACTGAAGCTTTCTTT
TRBV7-2,.,TRBJ1-4,.,14,CASSLGWGAEKLFF,TGTGCCAGCAGCTTAGGGTGGGGAGCAGAAAAACTGTTTTTT
TRBV9,.,TRBJ1-2,TRBD1,15,CASSVGDSLFYGYTF,TGTGCCAGCAGCGTAGGGGACAGTCTCTTCTATGGCTACACCTTC